These T cell receptor beta chains were read from a single sample in a study of blood T cell repertoires in COVID-19. Profiling relied on immunoSEQ multiplex PCR, and the TCRdb table lists in-frame clones only, not all of them. The sample yields fewer than 250,000 clones, around nine tenths seen once. Source material: PBMCs or T cells enriched from blood (not recorded which). All receptors come from a woman aged 25 to 39 who had been exposed to COVID-19. Each CDR3 is given with its conserved first and last residue. Fields, in order: CDR3 protein, CDR3 DNA, CDR3 length, D gene, clone size, V gene, J gene. The D gene is left open where the match is weak. Clone size is given for some rows only: seen once, a few or many times, or a class if the clone is expanded.

cdr3_aa: CASSQAIKETQYF
cdr3_nt: TGTGCCAGCAGTCAAGCAATTAAAGAGACCCAGTACTTC
cdr3_length: 13
d_call: NA
clone_size: NA
v_call: TRBV12-3/TRBV12-4
j_call: TRBJ2-5

cdr3_aa: CATSDSTGVNIQYF
cdr3_nt: TGTGCCACCAGTGATTCAACAGGGGTCAACATTCAGTACTTC
cdr3_length: 14
d_call: TRBD1
clone_size: NA
v_call: TRBV24-1
j_call: TRBJ2-4

cdr3_aa: CSVALAALYNEQFF
cdr3_nt: TGCAGCGTAGCACTAGCGGCGCTATACAATGAGCAGTTCTTC
cdr3_length: 14
d_call: TRBD2
clone_size: NA
v_call: TRBV29-1
j_call: TRBJ2-1

cdr3_aa: CASSFRGHYGYTF
cdr3_nt: TGTGCCAGCAGTTTCAGGGGTCACTATGGCTACACCTTC
cdr3_length: 13
d_call: NA
clone_size: NA
v_call: TRBV12-3/TRBV12-4
j_call: TRBJ1-2

cdr3_aa: CASSLRFPNNYGYTF
cdr3_nt: TGTGCCAGCAGCCTCCGGTTCCCAAATAACTATGGCTACACCTTC
cdr3_length: 15
d_call: NA
clone_size: NA
v_call: TRBV5-6
j_call: TRBJ1-2

cdr3_aa: CASSSEATNTEAFF
cdr3_nt: TGTGCCAGCAGCTCCGAGGCTACGAACACTGAAGCTTTCTTT
cdr3_length: 14
d_call: NA
clone_size: NA
v_call: TRBV7-6
j_call: TRBJ1-1

cdr3_aa: CASSTGQVVYEQYF
cdr3_nt: TGCGCCAGCAGCACCGGACAGGTTGTCTACGAGCAGTACTTC
cdr3_length: 14
d_call: TRBD1
clone_size: once
v_call: TRBV5-1
j_call: TRBJ2-7

cdr3_aa: CATSSQIVKGRILPYEQYF
cdr3_nt: TGTGCCACCAGTTCACAAATCGTGAAGGGGCGAATCTTACCCTACGAGCAGTACTTC
cdr3_length: 19
d_call: NA
clone_size: NA
v_call: TRBV24-1
j_call: TRBJ2-7

cdr3_aa: CASRAGQTLTDTQYF
cdr3_nt: TGTGCCAGCAGGGCGGGACAGACTCTCACAGATACGCAGTATTTT
cdr3_length: 15
d_call: NA
clone_size: NA
v_call: TRBV5-6
j_call: TRBJ2-3

cdr3_aa: CASSLVPLTGPGYGYTF
cdr3_nt: TGTGCCAGCAGCTTAGTTCCGTTGACAGGGCCAGGCTATGGCTACACCTTC
cdr3_length: 17
d_call: TRBD1
clone_size: few
v_call: TRBV7-9
j_call: TRBJ1-2

cdr3_aa: CASSLSVSGSFTGELFF
cdr3_nt: TGTGCCAGCAGCTTAAGCGTTAGCGGGAGCTTCACCGGGGAGCTGTTTTTT
cdr3_length: 17
d_call: TRBD2
clone_size: NA
v_call: TRBV11-2
j_call: TRBJ2-2

cdr3_aa: CASSEYPSGLYNEQFF
cdr3_nt: TGTGCCAGCAGTGAATATCCTAGCGGGTTATACAATGAGCAGTTCTTC
cdr3_length: 16
d_call: TRBD2
clone_size: NA
v_call: TRBV25-1
j_call: TRBJ2-1

cdr3_aa: CASSQDGGGAYNEQFF
cdr3_nt: TGCGCCAGCAGCCAAGATGGAGGGGGGGCCTACAATGAGCAGTTCTTC
cdr3_length: 16
d_call: NA
clone_size: NA
v_call: TRBV4-1
j_call: TRBJ2-1

cdr3_aa: CASSLNPAGLSYEQYF
cdr3_nt: TGCGCCAGCAGCTTGAACCCCGCGGGATTATCCTACGAGCAGTACTTC
cdr3_length: 16
d_call: NA
clone_size: NA
v_call: TRBV5-1
j_call: TRBJ2-7

cdr3_aa: CAISTGGAYYGYTF
cdr3_nt: TGTGCCATCTCAACCGGAGGGGCTTACTATGGCTACACCTTC
cdr3_length: 14
d_call: NA
clone_size: NA
v_call: TRBV10-3
j_call: TRBJ1-2

cdr3_aa: CASSYGLGGQPQHF
cdr3_nt: TGTGCCAGCAGTTACGGCTTAGGAGGCCAGCCCCAGCATTTT
cdr3_length: 14
d_call: NA
clone_size: NA
v_call: TRBV6-5
j_call: TRBJ1-5

cdr3_aa: CASSPLLAGFGNEQFF
cdr3_nt: TGTGCCAGCAGCCCATTACTAGCGGGATTCGGAAATGAGCAGTTCTTC
cdr3_length: 16
d_call: TRBD2
clone_size: NA
v_call: TRBV7-9
j_call: TRBJ2-1

cdr3_aa: CASSRGTSGRRDTQYF
cdr3_nt: TGTGCCAGCAGCAGGGGGACTAGCGGGAGGAGGGATACGCAGTATTTT
cdr3_length: 16
d_call: TRBD2
clone_size: NA
v_call: TRBV5-4
j_call: TRBJ2-3

cdr3_aa: CASSYSGTGEQYF
cdr3_nt: TGTGCCAGCAGTTACTCCGGGACAGGGGAGCAGTACTTC
cdr3_length: 13
d_call: TRBD1
clone_size: NA
v_call: TRBV6-2/TRBV6-3
j_call: TRBJ2-7

cdr3_aa: CASSVGTGARDNEQFF
cdr3_nt: TGTGCCAGCAGCGTAGGTACGGGAGCTAGGGACAATGAGCAGTTCTTC
cdr3_length: 16
d_call: NA
clone_size: NA
v_call: TRBV9
j_call: TRBJ2-1

cdr3_aa: CATGGNTEAFF
cdr3_nt: TGTGCCACAGGGGGGAACACTGAAGCTTTCTTT
cdr3_length: 11
d_call: TRBD1
clone_size: NA
v_call: TRBV2
j_call: TRBJ1-1

cdr3_aa: CASSSHPNRGSGQPQHF
cdr3_nt: TGTGCCAGCAGCTCACACCCAAACAGGGGCAGTGGTCAGCCCCAGCATTTT
cdr3_length: 17
d_call: TRBD1
clone_size: few
v_call: TRBV5-5
j_call: TRBJ1-5

cdr3_aa: CASSYLGPEQFF
cdr3_nt: TGTGCCAGCAGTTACCTGGGCCCTGAGCAGTTCTTC
cdr3_length: 12
d_call: NA
clone_size: NA
v_call: TRBV12-3/TRBV12-4
j_call: TRBJ2-1

cdr3_aa: CASRVGLAGPADTQYF
cdr3_nt: TGTGCCAGCAGAGTGGGACTAGCGGGACCCGCAGATACGCAGTATTTT
cdr3_length: 16
d_call: TRBD2
clone_size: NA
v_call: TRBV7-2
j_call: TRBJ2-3

cdr3_aa: CASSLDRASTDTQYF
cdr3_nt: TGTGCCAGCAGCCTGGACAGGGCTAGCACAGATACGCAGTATTTT
cdr3_length: 15
d_call: TRBD1
clone_size: NA
v_call: TRBV5-4
j_call: TRBJ2-3

cdr3_aa: CASTQDNSAGPYGYTF
cdr3_nt: TGTGCCAGCACCCAGGACAACTCAGCGGGGCCTTATGGCTACACCTTC
cdr3_length: 16
d_call: NA
clone_size: NA
v_call: TRBV2
j_call: TRBJ1-2

cdr3_aa: CASSLGVRRDGYTF
cdr3_nt: TGCGCCAGCAGCTTGGGGGTCCGGCGGGATGGCTACACCTTC
cdr3_length: 14
d_call: NA
clone_size: NA
v_call: TRBV5-1
j_call: TRBJ1-2

cdr3_aa: CASSPHRVYNEQFF
cdr3_nt: TGTGCCAGCTCACCACACAGGGTATACAATGAGCAGTTCTTC
cdr3_length: 14
d_call: NA
clone_size: NA
v_call: TRBV18
j_call: TRBJ2-1